This T cell receptor (beta chain) was identified during a study of T cells in localized non-small cell lung cancer. Findings of the study overall: A single tumor region was sequenced, leaving heterogeneity possible. Uninvolved adjacent lung had higher T cell clonality than tumor and all other tissues. Adjacent lung held a median approximately 57 of the top 100 tumor clones.

The CDR3 extends over 15 amino acids. Germline CDR1 reads PRHDT; CDR2 reads FYEKMQ (reference sequence). The V gene lost 3 bases and the J gene lost 0 bases, with 11 bases spanning the gap. Some clones are missing from TCRdb's copy, which holds only in-frame ones; the method was immunoSEQ multiplex PCR. There are about 19,000 clones in the sample; approximately 83% occur only once, and about 4.6% lies in the top ten. With regard to this clone: The antigen remains unidentified.

V and J are TRBV13 and TRBJ1-1; D remains ambiguous. The source was peripheral blood, collected before any cancer treatment. The sequence was obtained from a man aged 35 to 70 with stage I lung adenocarcinoma. Written as DNA, the CDR3 is TGTGCCAGCAGCTTGGGGTTAACAATGAACACTGAAGCTTTCTTT. Translating gives CASSLGLTMNTEAFF.